One and the same sample provided the 2 T cell receptor beta chains below, sequenced in a study of shared clonotypes between healthy human individuals. Data came from immunoSEQ multiplex PCR; TCRdb stores just in-frame clones and leaves some out. The table lists about 1 million clones, under 80% of them singletons, with approximately 1.5% in the top ten. Sequencing used memory CD4+ T cells sorted from blood. Subset specified: CD45RA-negative fraction. The receptor set was obtained from a man between 18 and 29 years old in good health.

The gene calls are TRBV5-6 and TRBJ2-7; 8 bases map to TRBD1. J was trimmed by 4 bases and V by 1 base; bases with no gene match: 7. This CDR3 is 15 amino acids long. The V gene's germline CDR1 is SGHDT and CDR2 YYEEEE. The CDR3 sequence is CASSLYPGGLYEQYF. In DNA, the CDR3 is TGTGCCAGCAGCTTGTATCCAGGGGGCTTGTACGAGCAGTACTTC.

As to this clone: The junction departs from the called germline gene at one end, perhaps through a read error. J is TRBJ2-4 and V is TRBV28; a possible D gene is TRBD2 (5 bases). Germline loops: CDR1 MDHEN, CDR2 SYDVKM. CDR3 size: 14 residues. This chain's CDR3 is CASSSLLAKDIQYF. The CDR3 nucleotides read TGTGCCAGCAGTTCGCTCCTAGCCAAAGACATTCAGTACTTC.